A selection of T cell receptor beta chains follows, all from one sample in a study of T-cell reconstitution after alpha-beta-depleted transplantation in children. TCRdb recomputed calls from the PCR reads with MiXCR, one row per CDR3 protein. The profile shows around 700,000 distinct CDR3 sequences, around 14% of them singletons. This specimen consisted of PBMCs, obtained before TCRalphabeta/CD19-depleted stem cell transplant. These receptor sequences come from a girl aged 2 to 9 with congenital amegakaryocytic thrombocytopenia, due to receive a stem cell transplant. Each CDR3 is given without its conserved first and last residue.

V gene | CDR3 protein
TRBV7-2 | ASSLYRQGPYNEQF
TRBV5-5 | ASSLELGDVAKNIQY
TRBV5-5 | ASSLPNQGSYGYT
TRBV15 | ATSGKGGYEQY
TRBV15 | ATSRDWNEAF
TRBV9 | ASSVGGADYEQY
TRBV15 | ATSGSGTSGLTQY
TRBV7-8 | ASSSGWDRRYNEQF
TRBV6-1 | ASSWTSGRDEQY
TRBV2 | ASSERGANEKLF
TRBV5-1 | ASSLSGTRANTGELF
TRBV7-9 | ASSLSGDLHTQY
TRBV7-6 | ASSLGVGKVQPQH
TRBV5-1 | ASSLVTAPSGGYT
TRBV24-1 | ATSEGPGTSREQF
TRBV20-1 | SAPQRGYYEQF
TRBV12-3/TRBV12-4 | ASSPPGRNYEQY
TRBV12-3/TRBV12-4 | APSTLNTGELF
TRBV7-6 | ASSPTSGGTGELF
TRBV6-1 | ASSQQGGSYNEQF
TRBV14 | ASSQEAGGEQF
TRBV6-1 | ASSPLTGEETQY
TRBV7-9 | ASSQRLAGDNTDTQY
TRBV5-1 | ASSLGAGVAETQY
TRBV30 | AWSASGGLLGYEQY
TRBV28 | ASKSGRTDTQY
TRBV11-2 | ASSLGAKEPQH
TRBV7-2 | ASSAGTGKTYEQY
TRBV6-1 | ASSPAPATDTQY
TRBV7-8 | ASSINKGGTYEQY
TRBV5-1 | ASRYGTSPGTDTQY
TRBV7-2 | ASSLGQGTDEQY
TRBV12-3/TRBV12-4 | ASSPGWGGGYT
TRBV11-2 | ASSLVGGLASTDTQY
TRBV25-1 | ASSDDQGGNTGELF
TRBV5-1 | ASSIGLAGNSSYNEQF
TRBV3-1 | ASSLRRAETQY
TRBV7-8 | ASSFSPKRQSPSYEQY
TRBV18 | ASSPVGSGRSDTQY
TRBV29-1 | SALGLAGVVAGELF
TRBV28 | ASSWTRTSEYNEQF
TRBV5-1 | ASSSKTGTRGYEQY
TRBV5-5 | ASSLGLGWYEQY
TRBV25-1 | ASSGRATYNEQF
TRBV5-1 | ASSLQSGANVLT
TRBV6-1 | ASRNTGLETEAF
TRBV5-1 | ASSVVMDLRLSPGNTIY
TRBV7-6 | ASSLGGRAGEQF